This TCR beta chain was retrieved from a study of blood T cell repertoires in COVID-19. Profiled with immunoSEQ multiplex PCR; TCRdb holds only in-frame clones, not every one. Of approximately 300,000 clones listed, 80% to 95% are singletons. Trimming took 6 bases from V and 3 from J; bases not matched to a gene: 8. This CDR3 has 14 amino acids. Per germline, CDR1 MNHEY and CDR2 SVGAGI. The rearrangement joins TRBV6-5 to TRBJ2-7, with TRBD1 matching 7 bases. Sequencing was carried out using peripheral blood. The clonotype was recovered from a woman aged 30 to 39 with COVID-19, enrolled during active disease. The DNA for the CDR3 is TGTGCCAGCAGCGGACGACAGGGATTCTACGAGCAGTACTTC. The encoded protein is CASSGRQGFYEQYF.